This T cell receptor (beta chain) was found in a study of shared clonotypes between healthy human individuals. The wider study: Three plates each covered CD4 naive and memory; CD8 naive two, CD8 memory one.

The CDR3 runs 14 residues. Trimming removed 1 base at V and 3 bases at J, with 10 bases between. Germline V gives CDR1 SGHAT, CDR2 FQNNGV. A word on this clone: Antigen: not known.

Libraries were prepared by immunoSEQ multiplex PCR; TCRdb keeps only in-frame clonotypes and omits some of them. The table shows around 1,100,000 clones, with approximately 80% occurring only once. Study-wide results and limits: As a rule, naive subsets had a larger estimated richness than memory subsets. Non-shared clonotypes displayed generation probabilities falling below those of clonotypes present in all four donors.

The TCR sequence derives from a man between 18 and 29 years old in good health. Some clones in this sample may be carry-over from other donors' samples. The chain has TRBV11-2 and TRBJ2-7; possibly TRBD1 or TRBD2 for D (5 bases each). The sample taken for sequencing was memory CD4+ T cells from PBMCs. The sample's subset: CD45RA-negative fraction. CDR3 residues: CASSLGGNFYEQYF. Written as DNA, the CDR3 is TGTGCCAGCAGCTTAGGGGGGAATTTCTACGAGCAGTACTTC.